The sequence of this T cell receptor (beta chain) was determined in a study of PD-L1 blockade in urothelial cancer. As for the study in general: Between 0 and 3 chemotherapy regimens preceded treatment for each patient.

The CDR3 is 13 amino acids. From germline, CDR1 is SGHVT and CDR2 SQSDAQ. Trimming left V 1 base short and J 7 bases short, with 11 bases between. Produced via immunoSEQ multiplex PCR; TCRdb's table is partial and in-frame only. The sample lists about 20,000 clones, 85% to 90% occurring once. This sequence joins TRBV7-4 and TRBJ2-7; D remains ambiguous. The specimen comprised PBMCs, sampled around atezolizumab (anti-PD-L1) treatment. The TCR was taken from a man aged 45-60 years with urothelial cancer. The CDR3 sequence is CASSLVRWWEQYF. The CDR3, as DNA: TGTGCCAGCAGCTTAGTGAGGTGGTGGGAGCAGTACTTC.